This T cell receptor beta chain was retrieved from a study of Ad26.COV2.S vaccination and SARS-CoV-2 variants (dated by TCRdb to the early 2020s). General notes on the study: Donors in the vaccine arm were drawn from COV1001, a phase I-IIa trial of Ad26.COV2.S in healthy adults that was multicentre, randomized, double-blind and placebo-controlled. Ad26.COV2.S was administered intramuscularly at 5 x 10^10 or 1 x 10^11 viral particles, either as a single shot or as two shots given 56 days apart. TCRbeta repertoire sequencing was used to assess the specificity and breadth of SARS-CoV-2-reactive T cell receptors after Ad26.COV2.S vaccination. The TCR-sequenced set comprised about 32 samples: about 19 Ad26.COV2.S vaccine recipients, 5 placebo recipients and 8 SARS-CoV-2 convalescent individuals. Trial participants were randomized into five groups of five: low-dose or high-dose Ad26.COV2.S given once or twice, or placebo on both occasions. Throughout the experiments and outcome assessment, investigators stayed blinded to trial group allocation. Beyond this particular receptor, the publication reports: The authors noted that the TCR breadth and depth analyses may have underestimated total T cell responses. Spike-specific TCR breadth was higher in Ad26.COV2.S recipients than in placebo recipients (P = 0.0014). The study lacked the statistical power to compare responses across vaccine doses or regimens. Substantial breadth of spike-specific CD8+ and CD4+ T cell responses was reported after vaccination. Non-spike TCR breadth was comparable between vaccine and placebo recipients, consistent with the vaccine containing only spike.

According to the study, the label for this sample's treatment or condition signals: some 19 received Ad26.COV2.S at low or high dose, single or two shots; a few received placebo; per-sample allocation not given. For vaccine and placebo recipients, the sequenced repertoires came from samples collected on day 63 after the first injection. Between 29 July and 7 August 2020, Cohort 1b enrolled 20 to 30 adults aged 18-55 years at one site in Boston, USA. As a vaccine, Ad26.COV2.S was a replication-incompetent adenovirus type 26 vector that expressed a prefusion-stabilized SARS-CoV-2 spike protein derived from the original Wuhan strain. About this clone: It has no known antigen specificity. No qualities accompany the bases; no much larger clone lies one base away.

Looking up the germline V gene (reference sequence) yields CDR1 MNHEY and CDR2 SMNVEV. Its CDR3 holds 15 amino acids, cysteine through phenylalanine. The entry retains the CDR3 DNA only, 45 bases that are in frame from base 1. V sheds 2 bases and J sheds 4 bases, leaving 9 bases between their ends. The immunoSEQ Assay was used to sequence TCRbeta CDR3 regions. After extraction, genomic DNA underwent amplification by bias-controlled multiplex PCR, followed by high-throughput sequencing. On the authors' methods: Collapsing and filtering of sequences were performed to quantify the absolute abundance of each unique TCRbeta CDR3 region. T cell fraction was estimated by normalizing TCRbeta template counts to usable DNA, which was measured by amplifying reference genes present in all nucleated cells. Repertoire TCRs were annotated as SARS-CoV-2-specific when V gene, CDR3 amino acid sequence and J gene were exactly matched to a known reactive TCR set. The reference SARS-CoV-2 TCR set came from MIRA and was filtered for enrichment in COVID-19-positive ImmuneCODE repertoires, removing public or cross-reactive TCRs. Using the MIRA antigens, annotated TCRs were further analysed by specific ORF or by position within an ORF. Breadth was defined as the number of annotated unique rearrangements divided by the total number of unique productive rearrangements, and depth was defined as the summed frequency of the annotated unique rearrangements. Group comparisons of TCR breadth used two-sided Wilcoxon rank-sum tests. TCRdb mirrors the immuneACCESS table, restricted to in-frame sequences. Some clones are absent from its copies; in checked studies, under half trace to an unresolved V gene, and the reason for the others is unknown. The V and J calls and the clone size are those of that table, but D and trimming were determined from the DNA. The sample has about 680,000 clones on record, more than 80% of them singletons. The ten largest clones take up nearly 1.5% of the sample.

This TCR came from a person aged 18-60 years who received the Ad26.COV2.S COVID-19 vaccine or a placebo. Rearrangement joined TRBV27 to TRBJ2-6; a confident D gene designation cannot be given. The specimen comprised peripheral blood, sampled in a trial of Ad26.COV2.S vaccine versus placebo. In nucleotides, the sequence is TGTGCCAGCAGTTTAGCGTCCTCCGGGGCCAACGTCCTGACTTTC. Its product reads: CASSLASSGANVLTF.